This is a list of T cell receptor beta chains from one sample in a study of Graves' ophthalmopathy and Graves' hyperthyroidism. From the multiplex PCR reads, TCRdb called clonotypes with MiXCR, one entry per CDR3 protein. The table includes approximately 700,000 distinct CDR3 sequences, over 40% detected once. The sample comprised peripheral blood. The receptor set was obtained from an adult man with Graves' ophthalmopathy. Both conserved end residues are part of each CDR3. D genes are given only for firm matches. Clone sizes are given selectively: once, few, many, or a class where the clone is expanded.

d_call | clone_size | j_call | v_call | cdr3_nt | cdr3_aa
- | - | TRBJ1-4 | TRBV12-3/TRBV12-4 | TGTGCCAGCAGTTTTGCGGGGGGGAAAGAAAAACTGTTTTTT | CASSFAGGKEKLFF
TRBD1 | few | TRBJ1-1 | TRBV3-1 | TGTGCCAGCAGCCAAGAGGGACAGGGGAGCACTGAAGCTTTCTTT | CASSQEGQGSTEAFF
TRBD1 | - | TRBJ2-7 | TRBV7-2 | TGTGCCAGCCGAGGACAGGGCCACGAGCAGTACTTC | CASRGQGHEQYF
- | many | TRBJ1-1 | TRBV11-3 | TGTGCCAGCAGCAGCGGGCTCGCGGCGGGAGCTTTCTTT | CASSSGLAAGAFF
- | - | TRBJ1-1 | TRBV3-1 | TGTGCCAGCAGCCAAGATACCAGGGCAACTGAAGCTTTCTTT | CASSQDTRATEAFF
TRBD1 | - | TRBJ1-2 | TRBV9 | TGTGCCAGCAGATTGGGATCGGGGACAGGTGGCGACTATGGCTACACCTTC | CASRLGSGTGGDYGYTF
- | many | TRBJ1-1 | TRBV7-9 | TGTGCCAGCAGCTTGGCGGGGCGAGCTTTCTTT | CASSLAGRAFF
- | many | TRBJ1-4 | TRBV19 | TGTGCCAGTAGTGATTGGAAGGACCTCGGTGAAAAACTGTTTTTT | CASSDWKDLGEKLFF
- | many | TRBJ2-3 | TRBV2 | TGTGCCAGCAAAGCGGACCTTAGCACAGATACGCAGTATTTT | CASKADLSTDTQYF
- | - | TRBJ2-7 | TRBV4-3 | TGCGCCAGCAGCCAACCCGAAGAGGGGTCCTACGAGCAGTACTTC | CASSQPEEGSYEQYF
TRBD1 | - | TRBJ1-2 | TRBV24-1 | TGTGCCACCAGTGATTCGGGGACAGACGATTATGGCTACACCTTC | CATSDSGTDDYGYTF
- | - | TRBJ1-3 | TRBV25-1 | TGTGCCAGCAGTGCTAGAGGCGGAGGCAGGGGAAACACCATATATTTT | CASSARGGGRGNTIYF
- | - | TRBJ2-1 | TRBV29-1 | TGCAGCGTTGAGTACAGCAGCAATGAGCAGTTCTTC | CSVEYSSNEQFF
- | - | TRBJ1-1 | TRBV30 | TGTGCCTGGAGTGAATGGGGCACTGAAGCTTTCTTT | CAWSEWGTEAFF
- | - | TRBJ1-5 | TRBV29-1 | TGCAGCGTTGCCCCCCGACTGCAAGAGACCCAGCATTTT | CSVAPRLQETQHF
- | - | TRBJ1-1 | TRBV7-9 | TGTGCCAGCAGCGCCACCCGGTCCCGCGGCACTGACGCTTTCTTT | CASSATRSRGTDAFF
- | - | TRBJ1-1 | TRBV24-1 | TGTGCCAGCAGTTTACACCCCTGGAGCGGACCGGTTGTGAACACTGAAGCTTTCTTT | CASSLHPWSGPVVNTEAFF
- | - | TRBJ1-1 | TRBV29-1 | TGCAGCGTAGGAGGGTTGGGCACTGAAGCTTTCTTT | CSVGGLGTEAFF
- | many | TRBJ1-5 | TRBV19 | TGTGCCAGTAGTTCACAGGCGGCGGGTAGTCAGCCCCAGCATTTT | CASSSQAAGSQPQHF
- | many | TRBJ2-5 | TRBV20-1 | TGCAGTGCCCACGCAGTCGGGGAGACCCAGTACTTC | CSAHAVGETQYF
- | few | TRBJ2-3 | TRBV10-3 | TGTGCCATCAGTGAGTCGGCCCCGGGGACGCAGTATTTT | CAISESAPGTQYF
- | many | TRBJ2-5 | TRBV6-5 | TGTGCCAGCAGTCCCCAGGAGGGGATTGGGTCGACCCAGTACTTC | CASSPQEGIGSTQYF
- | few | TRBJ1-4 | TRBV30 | TGTGCCTGGAGCCTAGAGAATGAAAAACTGTTTTTT | CAWSLENEKLFF
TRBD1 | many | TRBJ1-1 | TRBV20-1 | TGCAGTGCTAGACGGACAGGGTATGACACTGAAGCTTTCTTT | CSARRTGYDTEAFF
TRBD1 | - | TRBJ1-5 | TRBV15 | TGTGCCACCAGCAGTGACAGGGGGAACTTGGGGGAGCCCCAGCATTTT | CATSSDRGNLGEPQHF
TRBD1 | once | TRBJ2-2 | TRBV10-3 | TGTGCCATCAGTCCCGCCGGGACAGGGGTAGGGGAGCTGTTTTTT | CAISPAGTGVGELFF
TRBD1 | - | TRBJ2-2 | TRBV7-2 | TGCGCCAGCAGGCGACAGGGGAAGAACACCGGGGAGCTGTTTTTT | CASRRQGKNTGELFF
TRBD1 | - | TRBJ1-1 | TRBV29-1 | TGCAGCGTTTCGGGACAGGGTCACACTGAAGCTTTCTTT | CSVSGQGHTEAFF
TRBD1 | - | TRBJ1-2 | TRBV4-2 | TGTGCCAGCAGCCCATGGACAGGGGGCGCTGATGGCTACACCTTC | CASSPWTGGADGYTF
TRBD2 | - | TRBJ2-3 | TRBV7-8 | TGTGCCAGCAGCTTCGGGCGGGAGTGGACAGATACGCAGTATTTT | CASSFGREWTDTQYF
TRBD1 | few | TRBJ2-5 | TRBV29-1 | TGCAGCGTCGAGGGCAGGGGGCAAGAGACCCAGTACTTC | CSVEGRGQETQYF
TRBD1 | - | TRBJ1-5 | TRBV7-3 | TGTGCCAGCAGCTTAAATGGGACAGGGGTTGGCAATCAGCCCCAGCATTTT | CASSLNGTGVGNQPQHF
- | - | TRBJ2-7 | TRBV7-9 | TGTGCCAGCAGCTTATTGGTGGGGAGCTCCTACGAGCAGTACTTC | CASSLLVGSSYEQYF
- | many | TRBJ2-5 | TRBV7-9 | TGTGCCAGCAGCTTAGAGGTGTGGGAAGAGACCCAGTACTTC | CASSLEVWEETQYF
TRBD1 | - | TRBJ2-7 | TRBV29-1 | TGCAGCGTTGAAGGACAGGGGGTAGCTACGAGGCAGTACTTC | CSVEGQGVATRQYF
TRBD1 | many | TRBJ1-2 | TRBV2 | TGTGCCAGCAGTCGACAGGGGGCTGGCTACACCTTC | CASSRQGAGYTF
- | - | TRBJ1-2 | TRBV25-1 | TGTGCCAGCAGTGAATCCGACAGTCGAGCTAACTATGGCTACACCTTC | CASSESDSRANYGYTF
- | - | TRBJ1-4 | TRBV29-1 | TGCAGCGTCGTCAGGGGTTGGGGTGAAAAACTGTTTTTT | CSVVRGWGEKLFF
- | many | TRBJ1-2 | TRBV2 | TGTGCCAGCAGTGTGGGCAGGGAGAACTATGGCTACACCTTC | CASSVGRENYGYTF
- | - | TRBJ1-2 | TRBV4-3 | TGCGCCAGCAGCCAAGGGTCCAGGGGCCTCAATGGCTACACCTTC | CASSQGSRGLNGYTF
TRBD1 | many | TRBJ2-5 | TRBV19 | TGTGCCAGTAGTACGGGACAGGCCCGGATCAAAGAGACCCAGTACTTC | CASSTGQARIKETQYF
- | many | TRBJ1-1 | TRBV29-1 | TGCAGCGTTGAAGGACTACAAACGAACACTGAAGCTTTCTTT | CSVEGLQTNTEAFF
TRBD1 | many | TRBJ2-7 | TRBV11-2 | TGTGCCAGCAGCCCATGGACAGGACCCTACGAGCAGTACTTC | CASSPWTGPYEQYF
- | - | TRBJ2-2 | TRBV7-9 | TGTGCCAGCAGCTTAACTACTGGGGGGCTGTTTTTT | CASSLTTGGLFF
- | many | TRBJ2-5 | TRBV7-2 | TGTGCCAGCGCCCTTCGCATTGGGACCCAGTACTTC | CASALRIGTQYF